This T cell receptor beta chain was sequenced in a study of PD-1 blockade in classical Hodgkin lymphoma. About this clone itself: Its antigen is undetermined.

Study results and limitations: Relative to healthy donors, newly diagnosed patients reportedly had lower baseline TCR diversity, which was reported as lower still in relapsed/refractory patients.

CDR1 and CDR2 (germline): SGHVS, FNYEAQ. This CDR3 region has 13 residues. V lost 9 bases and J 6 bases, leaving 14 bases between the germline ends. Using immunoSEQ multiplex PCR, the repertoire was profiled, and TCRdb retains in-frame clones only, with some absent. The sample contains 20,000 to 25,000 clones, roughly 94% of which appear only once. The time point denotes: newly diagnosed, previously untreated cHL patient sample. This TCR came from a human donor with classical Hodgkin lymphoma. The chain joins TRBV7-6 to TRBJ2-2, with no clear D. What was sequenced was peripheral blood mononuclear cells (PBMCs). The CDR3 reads CASRFVLSGELFF. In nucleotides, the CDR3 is TGTGCCAGTAGATTTGTACTGTCCGGGGAGCTGTTTTTT. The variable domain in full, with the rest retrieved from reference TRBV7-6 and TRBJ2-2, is GAGVSQSPRYKVTKRGQDVALRCDPISGHVSLYWYRQALGQGPEFLTYFNYEAQQDKSGLPNDRFSAERPEGSISTLTIQRTEQRDSAMYRCASRFVLSGELFFGEGSRLTVL.